This T cell receptor beta chain was sequenced for a study of chemoradiotherapy in HPV16-positive cancers. Background on the study: Functional T-cell assays on two HPV16-positive patients' cells defined candidate HPV-specific clones and common TCR motifs. The study's findings and limits: Functional assays defining HPV-specific T cells used only a couple of HPV16-positive patients.

Sequencing was performed with immunoSEQ multiplex PCR; in TCRdb, only in-frame clones are kept and a portion is missing. Of approximately 58,000 clones listed, more than 90% are singletons. Per germline, CDR1 SGHAT and CDR2 FQNNGV. V gave up 2 bases and J gave up 8 bases; unmatched junction bases: 2. The CDR3 extends over 12 amino acids. Repeated repertoire sampling spanned the course of chemoradiotherapy. Concerning this clone: The antigen remains undetermined.

The origin of this receptor is a human donor with HPV-associated anogenital cancer. The sample consisted of blood, taken from a patient who underwent chemoradiotherapy. V is TRBV11-2 and J is TRBJ1-2, with TRBD1 matching over 7 bases. Written as DNA, the CDR3 is TGTGCCAGCAGCTTAACAGGGGACGGCTACACCTTC. Translated: CASSLTGDGYTF. Based on the CDR3 plus reference TRBV11-2 and TRBJ1-2, the full variable domain is EAGVAQSPRYKIIEKRQSVAFWCNPISGHATLYWYQQILGQGPKLLIQFQNNGVVDDSQLPKDRFSAERLKGVDSTLKIQPAKLEDSAVYLCASSLTGDGYTFGSGTRLTVV.